Listed here are 17 T cell receptor beta chains from one sample, sequenced in a study of T cells in Graves' hyperthyroidism and ophthalmopathy (dated 2019 in TCRdb). The method behind the library was multiplex PCR. The reads were generated on an Illumina HiSeq 2000. Amplification of TCR beta CDR3 regions was carried out from RNA transcripts. A first-round RT-PCR of the TCR CDR3 used the HTBI primer set with the Qiagen OneStep RT-PCR kit. The public reads were run again by TCRdb, first through fastp at Q25 and then through MiXCR, and only productive beta chains were kept. Rows are unified per CDR3 protein, each entry keeping the most common DNA and genes. The sample data list about 840,000 distinct CDR3 sequences, and approximately 40% of these were observed just once. Jointly, the top ten make up 8.9% of the sample. Input material: blood. The receptors derive from a man between 18 and 35 years old with Graves' hyperthyroidism.

This clonotype has ten or more counts. The chain has TRBV25-1 and TRBJ1-5; D not certain. The CDR3 runs 12 residues. V lost 3 bases to trimming and J lost 9 bases, with 9 bases between them. Germline V CDR1 and CDR2: MGHDK, SYGVNS. Written as DNA, the CDR3 is TGTGCCAGCAGTGAGCGGTGGGGGCCCCAGCATTTT. Amino acid sequence: CASSERWGPQHF.

This clonotype has at least ten counts. This chain links TRBV20-1 with TRBJ1-1; D is undetermined. The length of the CDR3 is 11 residues. V lost 0 bases and J 8 bases, leaving 7 bases between the germline ends. Germline lookup yields CDR1 DFQATT and CDR2 SNEGSKA (reference sequence). The DNA of the CDR3 is TGCAGTGCTAGAGAGGTTTCCGAAGCTTTCTTT. Translation gives CSAREVSEAFF.

Notes on this clonotype: With a much larger clone just one base away, this may be a read error. The rearrangement joins TRBV2 to TRBJ1-5, with 8 bases identical to TRBD1. Gene TRBJ2-3 matches the end of the DNA better, so the J call may be wrong. The CDR3 extends over 15 amino acids. The V gene's germline CDR1 is SNHLY and CDR2 FYNNEI. CDR3 in amino acids: CASRENRGSNQPQYF. DNA of the CDR3: TGTGCCAGCAGGGAAAACAGGGGGAGCAATCAGCCCCAGTATTTT.

The chain has TRBV7-2 and TRBJ2-5, with TRBD1 matching 7 bases. V shed 4 bases, J shed 4 bases, and the junction held 12 bases outside the gene matches. Germline V CDR1 and CDR2: SGHTA, FQGNSA. The CDR3 has 16 amino acids. The CDR3 DNA is TGTGCCAGCAGCTCCTTCGACCAGGGGGAACCAGAGACCCAGTACTTC. It translates to CASSSFDQGEPETQYF. The full variable domain, in which reference TRBV7-2 and TRBJ2-5 provide the parts outside the CDR3, is GAGVSQSPSNKVTEKGKDVELRCDPISGHTALYWYRQSLGQGLEFLIYFQGNSAPDKSGLPSDRFSAERTGGSVSTLTIQRTQQEDSAVYLCASSSFDQGEPETQYFGPGTRLLVL.

The rearrangement joins TRBV7-9 to TRBJ1-1, with 9 bases fitting TRBD1. The V and J ends lost 11 bases and 1 base, in that order; junction bases with no gene match: 2. Germline-derived CDR1 and CDR2 are SEHNR and FQNEAQ (reference sequence). The CDR3 loop spans 12 amino acids. The CDR3 is CALGQGNTEAFF. The CDR3 nucleotides read TGTGCCCTGGGACAGGGGAACACTGAAGCTTTCTTT.

CDR3 nucleotides: TGCAGTGCTAGAGGAGACAGGTCCTTGGGGGAAGAGACCCAGTACTTC. This sequence encodes CSARGDRSLGEETQYF. The gene calls are TRBV20-1 and TRBJ2-5, with D possibly matching TRBD1 (6 bases). Trimming stripped 1 base from V and 3 bases from J, with 18 bases between. The CDR3 runs to 16 residues. Germline lookup yields CDR1 DFQATT and CDR2 SNEGSKA (reference sequence).

J is TRBJ2-7 and V is TRBV6-1; TRBD2 matches at 15 bases. The CDR3 loop spans 18 amino acids. V dropped 6 bases and J dropped 2; count of bases not matched to a gene: 11. CDR1 MNHNS and CDR2 SASEGT come from the germline V gene. The CDR3 DNA is TGTGCCAGCAGACCAATCGGGACTAGCGGGAGGAGTGCCTACGAGCAGTACTTC. Its translation: CASRPIGTSGRSAYEQYF.

The chain combines TRBV7-2 with TRBJ2-2; a weak D match, TRBD1 (6 bases). Germline CDR1 SGHTA, CDR2 FQGNSA. V lost 5 bases, J lost 4 bases, and 11 bases lay in between. The CDR3 runs 14 residues. This CDR3 is CASSTTGSTGELFF. CDR3 DNA sequence: TGTGCCAGCAGCACGACAGGTTCCACCGGGGAGCTGTTTTTT.

This clonotype has at least ten counts. The chain carries TRBV10-3 and TRBJ1-1; D is perhaps TRBD1 (6 bases). CDR1 and CDR2 (germline): ENHRY, SYGVKD. The CDR3 has 15 amino acids. Trimming left V 0 bases short and J 4 bases short, with 12 bases between. In DNA, the CDR3 is TGTGCCATCAGTGAGTCGGGGGGCGTGGGCACTGAAGCTTTCTTT. Protein sequence: CAISESGGVGTEAFF.

V usage is TRBV5-4 and J usage is TRBJ2-7, with 7 bases aligning to TRBD1. V shed 4 bases and J 7 bases; nucleotides not matched to a gene: 11. The V gene's germline CDR1 is SGHNT and CDR2 YYREEE (reference sequence). CDR3 length: 14 residues. The CDR3 coding sequence is TGTGCCAGCAGCGGCCGGAACAGGGGAAGAGAGCAGTACTTC. Its translation: CASSGRNRGREQYF.

There are many counts of this clonotype. The genes are TRBV7-3 and TRBJ1-1, with D uncertain. This CDR3 region has 14 residues. Germline V gene data show CDR1 as SGHTA and CDR2 as FQGTGA. Trimming removed 5 bases at V and 4 bases at J, with 14 bases between. DNA of the CDR3: TGTGCCAGCAGCACGGACGGCTGGAGCACTGAAGCTTTCTTT. This translates into CASSTDGWSTEAFF.

Many counts were recorded for this clonotype. The chain recombines TRBV15 with TRBJ1-5; D is uncertain. Germline CDR1 LNHNV, CDR2 YYDKDF (reference sequence). V lost 0 bases, J lost 7 bases, and 13 bases lay in between. This CDR3 spans 15 amino acids. The CDR3 nucleotides read TGTGCCACCAGCAGAGATCCCTCATATCTACAGCCCCAGCATTTT. This gives the protein CATSRDPSYLQPQHF.

The chain links TRBV2 to TRBJ2-2; TRBD1 matches 7 bases. The germline CDR1 and CDR2 sequences are SNHLY and FYNNEI. The CDR3 contains 15 residues. After removal of 6 bases from V and 6 bases from J, the junction contained 10 bases not matched to a gene. This chain's CDR3 is CASRGQWSAAGELFF. For the CDR3, the DNA is TGTGCCAGCAGGGGACAGTGGTCCGCCGCCGGGGAGCTGTTTTTT.

CDR3 nucleotides: TGCGCCAGCAGCTTATATAATTCGGCGGAGCCCCTTGAGGACGAGCAGTACTTC. Its translation is CASSLYNSAEPLEDEQYF. V gene TRBV5-1 combines with J gene TRBJ2-7; D is ambiguous. V lost 2 bases to trimming and J lost 5 bases, with 26 bases between them. From germline, CDR1 is SGHRS and CDR2 YFSETQ. The CDR3 is 18 residues long.

This clonotype was counted many times. The chain couples TRBV29-1 to TRBJ2-5, with D maybe TRBD2 (6 bases). Trimming took 3 bases from V and 9 from J, leaving 14 bases between them. This CDR3 has 12 residues. Germline CDR1 reads SQVTM; CDR2 reads ANQGSEA. CDR3 amino acids: CSVDVGSGAQYF. The CDR3 bases are TGCAGCGTTGATGTGGGGTCGGGGGCCCAGTACTTC.

This clonotype has a count of ten or more. The J gene is TRBJ2-7, the V gene TRBV19, with no clear D. Looked up from germline, CDR1 is LNHDA and CDR2 is SQIVND (reference sequence). The V end lost 6 bases, the J end lost 2 bases, and 11 bases lay between the germline ends. The CDR3 sequence is 13 residues long. The CDR3 here is CASSPAAAYEQYF. The CDR3 nucleotides read TGTGCCAGTAGCCCCGCAGCCGCCTACGAGCAGTACTTC.

This clonotype turned up a few times. The chain couples TRBV4-3 to TRBJ1-4; no firm D call. Germline CDR1 is LGHNA and CDR2 is YSLEER. This CDR3 comprises 14 residues. V lost 2 bases and J lost 7, with 11 bases in between. The CDR3 protein is CASSQQTRGEKLFF. For the CDR3, the DNA is TGCGCCAGCAGCCAACAAACGCGGGGTGAAAAACTGTTTTTT.